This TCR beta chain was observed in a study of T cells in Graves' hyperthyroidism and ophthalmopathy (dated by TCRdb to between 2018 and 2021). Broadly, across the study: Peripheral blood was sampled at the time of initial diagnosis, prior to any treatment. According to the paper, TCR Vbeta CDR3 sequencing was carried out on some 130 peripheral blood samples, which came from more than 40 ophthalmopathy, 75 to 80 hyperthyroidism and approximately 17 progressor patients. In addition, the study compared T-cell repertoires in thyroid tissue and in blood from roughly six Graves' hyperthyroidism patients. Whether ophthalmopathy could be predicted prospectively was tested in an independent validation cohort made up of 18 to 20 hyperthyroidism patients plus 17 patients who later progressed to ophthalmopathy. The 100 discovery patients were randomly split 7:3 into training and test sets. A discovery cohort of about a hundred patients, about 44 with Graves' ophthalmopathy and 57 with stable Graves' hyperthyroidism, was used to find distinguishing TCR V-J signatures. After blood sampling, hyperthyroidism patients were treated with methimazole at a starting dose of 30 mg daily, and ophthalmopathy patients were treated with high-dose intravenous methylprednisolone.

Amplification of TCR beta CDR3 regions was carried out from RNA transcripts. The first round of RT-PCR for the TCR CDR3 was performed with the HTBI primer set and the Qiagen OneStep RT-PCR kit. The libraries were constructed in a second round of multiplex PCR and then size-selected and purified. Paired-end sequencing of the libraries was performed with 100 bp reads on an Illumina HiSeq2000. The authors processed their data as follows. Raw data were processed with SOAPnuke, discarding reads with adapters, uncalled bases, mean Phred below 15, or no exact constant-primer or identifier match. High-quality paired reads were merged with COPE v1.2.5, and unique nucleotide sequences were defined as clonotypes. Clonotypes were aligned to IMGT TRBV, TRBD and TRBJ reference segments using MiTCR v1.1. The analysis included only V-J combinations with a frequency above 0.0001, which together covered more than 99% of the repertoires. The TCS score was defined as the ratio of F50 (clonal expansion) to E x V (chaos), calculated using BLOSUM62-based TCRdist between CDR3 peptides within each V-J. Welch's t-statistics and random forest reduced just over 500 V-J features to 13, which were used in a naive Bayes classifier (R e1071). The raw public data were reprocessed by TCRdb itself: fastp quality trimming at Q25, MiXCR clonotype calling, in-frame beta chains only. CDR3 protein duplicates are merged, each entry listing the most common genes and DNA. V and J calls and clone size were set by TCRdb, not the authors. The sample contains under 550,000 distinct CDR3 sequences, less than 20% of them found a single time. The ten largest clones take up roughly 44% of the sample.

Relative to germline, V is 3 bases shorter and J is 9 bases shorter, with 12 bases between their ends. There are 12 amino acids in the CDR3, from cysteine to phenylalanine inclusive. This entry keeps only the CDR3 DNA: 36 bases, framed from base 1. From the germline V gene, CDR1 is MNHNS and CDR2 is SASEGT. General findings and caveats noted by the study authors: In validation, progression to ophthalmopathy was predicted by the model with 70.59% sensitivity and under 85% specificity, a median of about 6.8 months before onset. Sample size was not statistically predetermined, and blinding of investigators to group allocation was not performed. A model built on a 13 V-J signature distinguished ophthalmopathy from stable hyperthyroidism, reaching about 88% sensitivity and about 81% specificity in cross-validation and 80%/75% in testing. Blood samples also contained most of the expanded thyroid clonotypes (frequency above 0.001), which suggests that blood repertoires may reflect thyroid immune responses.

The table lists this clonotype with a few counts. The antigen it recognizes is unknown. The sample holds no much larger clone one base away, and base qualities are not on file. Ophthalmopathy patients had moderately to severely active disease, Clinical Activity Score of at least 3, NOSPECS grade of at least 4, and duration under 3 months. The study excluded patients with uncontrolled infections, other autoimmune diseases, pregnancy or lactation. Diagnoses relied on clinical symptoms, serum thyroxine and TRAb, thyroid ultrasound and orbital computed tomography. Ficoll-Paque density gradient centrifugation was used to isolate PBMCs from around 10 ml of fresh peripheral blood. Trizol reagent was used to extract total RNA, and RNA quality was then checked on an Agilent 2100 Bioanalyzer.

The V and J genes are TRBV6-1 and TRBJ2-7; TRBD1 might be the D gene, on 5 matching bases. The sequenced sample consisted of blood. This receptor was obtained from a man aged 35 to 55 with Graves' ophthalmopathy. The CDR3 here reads CASSDVLRGQYF. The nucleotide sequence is TGTGCCAGCAGTGACGTCCTAAGGGGGCAGTACTTC.